This paragraph covers one T cell receptor beta chain sequence. In the original analysis: Amplification of reference gene primers provided the estimated nucleated cell counts. Some clones are missing from TCRdb's copy, which holds only in-frame ones; the method was immunoSEQ multiplex PCR. D and trimming were read from the DNA, whereas the V and J calls and clone size are those reported in that table. The sample includes around 200,000 clones, around 83% of them seen just once. V shed 7 bases, J shed 5 bases, and the junction held 9 bases outside the gene matches. The CDR3 is 14 amino acids. Per germline, CDR1 MDHEN and CDR2 SYDVKM. Donors in Cohort 3 counted as recovered after two negative PCRs, clearance, or symptom resolution. This sample was included in a study of blood T cell repertoires in COVID-19. Study summary: Both acute and convalescent COVID-19 samples were obtained from the United States, Italy and Spain. T cells, B-cell-depleted T cells, or PBMCs provided the cDNA or gDNA that served as material.

The rearrangement joins TRBV28 to TRBJ1-2; 8 nucleotides agree with TRBD1. The sequence came from a man aged 35 to 55 who had recovered from COVID-19. The sequenced sample was PBMCs or T cells enriched from blood (not recorded which). As DNA, the CDR3 is TGTGCCAGCAATATAAGACAGGGGTATTATGGCTACACCTTC. Translating gives CASNIRQGYYGYTF.